This passage covers 5 T cell receptor beta chains from one sample sequenced in a study of PD-1 blockade in classical Hodgkin lymphoma. Every single patient, without exception, relapsed after autologous stem cell transplantation, and brentuximab vedotin exposure varied. Profiling relied on immunoSEQ multiplex PCR, and the TCRdb table lists in-frame clones only, not all of them. The sample carries 50,000 or so clones, roughly 66% recorded once. Sequences were derived from peripheral blood mononuclear cells (PBMCs), sampled before the second cycle of nivolumab. The receptors here all came from a human donor with classical Hodgkin lymphoma.

The chain links TRBV6-1 to TRBJ2-6, with 7 positions matching TRBD2. With 6 bases clipped from V and 2 bases from J, the junction kept 4 bases outside the gene matches. Germline-derived CDR1 and CDR2 are MNHNS and SASEGT. The CDR3 has 15 residues. CDR3 nucleotides: TGTGCCAGCAGCCCCGGGACTACTGGGGCCAACGTCCTGACTTTC. It codes for CASSPGTTGANVLTF.

The chain combines TRBV6-1 with TRBJ2-5, with TRBD2 matching over 7 bases. Germline lookup yields CDR1 MNHNS and CDR2 SASEGT. This CDR3 is built from 15 residues. V shed 1 base and J 2 bases; nucleotides not matched to a gene: 4. Written as DNA, the CDR3 is TGTGCCAGCAGTGAAGACCTAGCGGTTCAAGAGACCCAGTACTTC. It translates to CASSEDLAVQETQYF.

This rearrangement joins TRBV6-8 to TRBJ2-1, with unresolved D. This CDR3 contains 14 residues. Germline loops: CDR1 MNHGY, CDR2 SAAAGT. The germline V and J ends were trimmed by 0 bases and 5 bases, with 8 bases remaining between them. As DNA, the CDR3 is TGTGCCAGCAGTTACTCGAGTCTCAACAATGAGCAGTTCTTC. Amino acids: CASSYSSLNNEQFF.

The chain couples TRBV6-1 to TRBJ1-2; D unresolved. The CDR3 loop spans 14 amino acids. Germline CDR1 and CDR2: MNHNS and SASEGT. V was shortened by 3 bases and J by 0 bases, with 8 bases between the two germline ends. The CDR3 nucleotides read TGTGCCAGCAGTGAGCAGACCGCTAACTATGGCTACACCTTC. Protein product: CASSEQTANYGYTF.

The J gene is TRBJ1-1, the V gene TRBV6-6, with D tentatively TRBD1 (5 bases). V was shortened by 6 bases and J by 0 bases, with 11 bases between the two germline ends. CDR1 is MNHNY and CDR2 is SVGAGI in the germline V gene (reference sequence). The CDR3 sequence is 14 residues long. The CDR3 here is CASRTGDLNTEAFF. DNA for the CDR3: TGTGCCAGCAGGACGGGGGATCTGAACACTGAAGCTTTCTTT.